The T cell receptor (beta chain) under discussion was sequenced for a study of blood T cell repertoires in COVID-19. In the study overall: Samples of COVID-19 (acute and convalescent) were obtained from the United States, Italy and Spain. Sample material is recorded as cDNA or gDNA derived from T cells, B-cell-depleted T cells, or PBMCs.

The protocol was immunoSEQ multiplex PCR, while the TCRdb copy is restricted to in-frame clones and leaves out a portion. Of approximately 230,000 clones detected, about 80% appear once; the ten largest clones hold 15%. The study assigned cohorts using participant-reported clinical history. Recovered participants had two consecutive negative NP/OP PCR tests, healthcare professional clearance, or symptom resolution. The sample taken for sequencing was PBMCs or T cells enriched from blood (not recorded which). This receptor was identified in a man in his forties who had recovered from COVID-19.

The CDR3 loop reads CASSQERGQPLRPQHF. CDR3 in DNA: TGTGCCAGCAGCCAAGAGAGAGGACAGCCGTTACGACCCCAGCATTTT. This sequence joins TRBV4-2 and TRBJ1-5, with D maybe TRBD1 (6 bases). The germline gives CDR1 LGHNA, CDR2 YNFKEQ. The germline V and J ends were trimmed by 0 bases and 10 bases, with 19 bases remaining between them. This CDR3 comprises 16 residues.